What follows are 18 T cell receptor beta chains derived from one specimen sequenced in a study of OX40 agonist ivuxolimab in advanced cancers. The repertoire was sequenced with immunoSEQ multiplex PCR; TCRdb's copy has only in-frame clones and lacks some. The sample holds 80,000 or so clones; 84% are singletons and the top ten take around 7.5%. The sample in question was CD4+ or CD8+ T cells sorted from blood, obtained in a trial of the OX40 agonist ivuxolimab. The receptors here all came from an adult with an advanced solid tumor such as melanoma, head and neck, liver or kidney cancer.

The chain is built from TRBV7-3 and TRBJ2-1; 7 nucleotides line up with TRBD1. Trimming at V came to 5 bases and at J to 10 bases, leaving 8 bases not matched to a gene. Per the germline V gene, CDR1 is SGHTA and CDR2 is FQGTGA. CDR3 size: 13 residues. This CDR3 reads CASSLRDRREQFF. In nucleotides, the CDR3 is TGTGCCAGCAGCCTTCGGGACAGAAGGGAGCAGTTCTTC. Complete variable domain (other parts from reference TRBV7-3 and TRBJ2-1): GAGVSQTPSNKVTEKGKYVELRCDPISGHTALYWYRQSLGQGPEFLIYFQGTGAADDSGLPNDRFFAVRPEGSVSTLKIQRTERGDSAVYLCASSLRDRREQFFGPGTRLTVL.

The rearrangement links TRBV5-1 to TRBJ2-5, with 8 positions matching TRBD1. Germline loops: CDR1 SGHRS, CDR2 YFSETQ. The CDR3 consists of 16 residues. Unmatched junction bases numbered 11, after V lost 3 bases and J lost 4 bases. DNA for the CDR3: TGCGCCAGCAGCTCAGGGACAGGCCCCAGGAGAGAGACCCAGTACTTC. It yields the protein CASSSGTGPRRETQYF.

This chain connects TRBV18 to TRBJ1-4; the D is unclear. Germline assignment: CDR1 KGHSH and CDR2 LQKENI. CDR3 size: 16 residues. The V end was cut by 6 bases, the J end by 4 bases, with 18 bases between. The CDR3 nucleotides are TGTGCCAGCTCGCCCTACGTGGCAGGCATTAATGAAAAACTGTTTTTT. Protein: CASSPYVAGINEKLFF.

This chain links TRBV7-9 with TRBJ1-2; 7 bases map to TRBD1. CDR3 length: 13 amino acids. Per the germline V gene, CDR1 is SEHNR and CDR2 is FQNEAQ (reference sequence). After removal of 5 bases from V and 4 bases from J, the junction contained 4 bases not matched to a gene. In DNA, the CDR3 is TGTGCCAGCAGCCCGGACAGGAGCTATGGCTACACCTTC. As protein: CASSPDRSYGYTF.

J is TRBJ1-1 and V is TRBV27; D uncertain. The V gene lost 3 bases and the J gene lost 4 bases, with 21 bases spanning the gap. The germline gives CDR1 MNHEY, CDR2 SMNVEV (reference sequence). This CDR3 contains 17 residues. CDR3 protein: CASSFRLLGTKSTEAFF. DNA of the CDR3: TGTGCCAGCAGTTTCCGACTTCTGGGTACCAAGAGCACTGAAGCTTTCTTT.

CDR3 nucleotides: TGTGCCAGTAGGACGACAGGGGGCTCCTACGAGCAGTACTTC. Amino acid sequence: CASRTTGGSYEQYF. The V gene is TRBV19, the J gene TRBJ2-7, with 9 bases matching TRBD1. The trim removed 6 bases at V and 0 bases at J, leaving 3 bases unmatched. Germline CDR1 is LNHDA and CDR2 is SQIVND (reference sequence). This CDR3 has 14 residues.

V is TRBV5-1 and J is TRBJ2-1; the match to TRBD1 covers 8 bases. The CDR3 runs to 13 residues. The germline V gene encodes CDR1 SGHRS and CDR2 YFSETQ. The V and J ends lost 4 bases and 5 bases, in that order; junction bases with no gene match: 2. This CDR3 is CASSRTGNNEQFF. Here the CDR3 DNA reads TGCGCCAGCAGCAGGACAGGGAACAATGAGCAGTTCTTC.

The genes are TRBV30 and TRBJ2-5; tentative D call: TRBD1 (6 bases). Gene TRBJ2-7 matches the end of the DNA better, so the J call may be wrong. This CDR3 region has 13 residues. CDR1 GTSNPN and CDR2 SVGIG come from the germline V gene (reference sequence). For the CDR3, the DNA is TGTGCCTGGACCATGGACAGAACCTACGAGCAGTACTTC. It specifies CAWTMDRTYEQYF.

The V gene is TRBV29-1, the J gene TRBJ1-2; TRBD1 aligns across 9 bases. Germline-derived CDR1 and CDR2 are SQVTM and ANQGSEA. With 6 bases clipped from V and 8 bases from J, the junction kept 19 bases outside the gene matches. The CDR3 is 16 amino acids. The CDR3 nucleotides are TGCAGCGTGAATTTACCCCCGGGACAGGGCACCTACGGCTACACCTTC. Translation gives CSVNLPPGQGTYGYTF.

This chain uses TRBV4-3 with TRBJ2-1, with D possibly TRBD2 on 5 matching bases. Per germline, CDR1 LGHNA and CDR2 YSLEER. Trimming took off 0 bases at V and 5 bases at J, with 11 bases between the two ends. CDR3 length: 15 amino acids. Here the CDR3 reads CASSQETRPDNEQFF. DNA for the CDR3: TGCGCCAGCAGCCAAGAAACTAGGCCCGACAATGAGCAGTTCTTC.

The rearrangement joins TRBV5-1 to TRBJ2-5, with 7 bases lining up with TRBD2. Germline V gene sequence: CDR1 SGHRS, CDR2 YFSETQ. J was trimmed by 5 bases and V by 0 bases; bases with no gene match: 7. The CDR3 totals 15 residues. The CDR3 loop is CASSLEKGRAETQYF. CDR3 nucleotide sequence: TGCGCCAGCAGCTTGGAGAAGGGGAGGGCGGAGACCCAGTACTTC.

The genes are TRBV27 and TRBJ2-7; TRBD2 aligns across 8 bases. There are 14 residues in the CDR3. With 7 bases clipped from V and 0 bases from J, the junction kept 5 bases outside the gene matches. The germline gives CDR1 MNHEY, CDR2 SMNVEV (reference sequence). CDR3 region: CASIAGRISYEQYF. In DNA, the CDR3 is TGTGCCAGCATAGCGGGACGCATCTCCTACGAGCAGTACTTC.

The chain carries TRBV9 and TRBJ2-2, with unresolved D. The CDR3 contains 14 residues. The germline V and J ends were trimmed by 4 bases and 0 bases, with 7 bases remaining between them. The germline gives CDR1 SGDLS, CDR2 YYNGEE. As DNA, the CDR3 is TGTGCCAGCAGCCCACAGACGAACACCGGGGAGCTGTTTTTT. As protein: CASSPQTNTGELFF.

The CDR3 DNA sequence: TGTGCCAGCAGCTTCACCGGTAATTCACCCCTCCACTTT. As protein: CASSFTGNSPLHF. V usage is TRBV7-9 and J usage is TRBJ1-6; D unclear. Germline V gene lookup returns CDR1 SEHNR and CDR2 FQNEAQ (reference sequence). Trimming shortened V by 3 bases and J by 6 bases, and 6 bases separated the two germline ends. The CDR3 covers 13 residues. Complete variable domain (other parts from reference TRBV7-9 and TRBJ1-6): DTGVSQNPRHKITKRGQNVTFRCDPISEHNRLYWYRQTLGQGPEFLTYFQNEAQLEKSRLLSDRFSAERPKGSFSTLEIQRTEQGDSAMYLCASSFTGNSPLHFGNGTRLTVT.

The chain uses TRBV2 and TRBJ1-5, with TRBD1 matching over 10 bases. The J segment lost 0 bases and the V segment lost 1 base, leaving 6 bases of the junction unmatched. The CDR3 extends over 18 amino acids. CDR1 SNHLY and CDR2 FYNNEI come from the germline V gene. CDR3 sequence reads: CASSEEGTGVLSNQPQHF. The CDR3 nucleotides read TGTGCCAGCAGTGAAGAGGGGACAGGGGTCCTTAGCAATCAGCCCCAGCATTTT. The complete variable domain, with remaining parts taken from reference TRBV2 and TRBJ1-5, reads EPEVTQTPSHQVTQMGQEVILRCVPISNHLYFYWYRQILGQKVEFLVSFYNNEISEKSEIFDDQFSVERPDGSNFTLKIRSTKLEDSAMYFCASSEEGTGVLSNQPQHFGDGTRLSIL.

The chain recombines TRBV19 with TRBJ1-5, with 8 bases fitting TRBD1. The V gene's germline CDR1 is LNHDA and CDR2 SQIVND (reference sequence). The CDR3 totals 15 residues. Trimming took 5 bases from V and 3 from J; bases not matched to a gene: 6. CDR3 loop: CASSLGQGSNQPQHF. The CDR3 DNA reads as TGTGCCAGTAGTCTAGGACAGGGCTCCAATCAGCCCCAGCATTTT. Complete variable domain (other parts from reference TRBV19 and TRBJ1-5): DGGITQSPKYLFRKEGQNVTLSCEQNLNHDAMYWYRQDPGQGLRLIYYSQIVNDFQKGDIAEGYSVSREKKESFPLTVTSAQKNPTAFYLCASSLGQGSNQPQHFGDGTRLSIL.

CDR3 protein: CASSSLDRAYEQYF. In DNA form, the CDR3 reads TGTGCCAGCAGTTCACTGGACAGGGCCTACGAGCAGTACTTC. The chain is built from TRBV27 and TRBJ2-7; 8 positions match TRBD1. Germline loops: CDR1 MNHEY, CDR2 SMNVEV (reference sequence). This CDR3 region has 14 residues. V shed 4 bases, J shed 2 bases, and the junction held 4 bases outside the gene matches.

The chain couples TRBV11-3 to TRBJ1-1, with D possibly being TRBD1 (6 bases). This CDR3 contains 11 residues. V lost 5 bases and J lost 11, with 12 bases in between. CDR1 and CDR2 (germline): SGHNT, YENEEA. The CDR3, as DNA: TGTGCCAGCAGCAAGGAGGGGGTGGCTTTCTTT. Translation: CASSKEGVAFF.